This T cell receptor beta chain was observed in a study of T cell responses to AZD1222 COVID-19 vaccine. The overall study: Recipients boosted at about 4 weeks or about 12 weeks are pooled. Points from the study as a whole: Targets within unmutated variant regions were reportedly found for nearly half of spike-specific TCRs. No day 14 peak samples; only post-peak repertoires were characterized. At study baseline, merely a handful of AZD1222 recipients were seropositive.

For this clone: Its antigen is still unknown.

CDR1 and CDR2 (germline): MGHDK, SYGVNS. V lost 3 bases and J lost 3, with 15 bases in between. The CDR3 extends over 15 amino acids. Assay used: immunoSEQ multiplex PCR; TCRdb lists only in-frame clones, some missing. The repertoire has about 99,000 clones, 88% of them found once; the top ten carry 20% to 25%. The rearrangement joins TRBV25-1 to TRBJ2-7, with D possibly being TRBD1 (5 bases). The source was peripheral blood, collected on day 0 of AZD1222 vaccination. The source is an adult in good health. This CDR3 is CASSDGAVVNYEQYF. CDR3 DNA: TGTGCCAGCAGTGATGGGGCGGTGGTAAACTACGAGCAGTACTTC.